This T cell receptor beta chain was sequenced for a study of cytomegalovirus exposure and HLA in healthy donors. Regarding the study as a whole: The study flagged approximately 180 TCR beta chains as cytomegalovirus-associated.

Donors counted as nominally healthy when sampled, yet unrecorded immune exposures were likely. A remark on this clone: Antigen unknown.

Trimming pared 0 bases from V and 1 base from J, leaving 13 bases between. The CDR3 extends over 16 amino acids. Germline CDR1 reads MNHEY; CDR2 reads SVGAGI. The PCR used 60 Vbeta and 13 Jbeta primers. Sequencing was performed with immunoSEQ multiplex PCR; in TCRdb, only in-frame clones are kept and a portion is missing. The sample yields about 190,000 clones, approximately 86% seen once. The chain links TRBV6-5 to TRBJ2-7, with D perhaps matching TRBD2 (5 bases). The TCR originated in a boy aged 2 to 9 in good health and CMV-seronegative. What was sequenced was PBMCs. The CDR3 region has the DNA TGTGCCAGCAGTTACTCTTTGGCAGGACTTTCCTACGAGCAGTACTTC. It specifies CASSYSLAGLSYEQYF.